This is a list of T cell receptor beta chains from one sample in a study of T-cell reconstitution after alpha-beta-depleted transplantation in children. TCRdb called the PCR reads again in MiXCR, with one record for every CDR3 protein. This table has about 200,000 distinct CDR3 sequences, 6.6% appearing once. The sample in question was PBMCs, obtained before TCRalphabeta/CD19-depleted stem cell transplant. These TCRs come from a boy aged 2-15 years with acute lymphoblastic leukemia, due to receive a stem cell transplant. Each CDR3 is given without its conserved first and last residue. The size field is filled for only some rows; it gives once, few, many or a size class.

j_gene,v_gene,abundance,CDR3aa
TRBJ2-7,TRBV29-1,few,SVGLAGSYEQY
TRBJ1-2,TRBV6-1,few,ASRPGGYYGYT
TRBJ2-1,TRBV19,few,ASSKGQGASYNEQF
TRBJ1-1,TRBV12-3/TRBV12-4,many,ASGTRGGNTEAF
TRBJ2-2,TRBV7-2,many,ASSLILAGNTGELF
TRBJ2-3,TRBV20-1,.,SARAFQLITDTQY
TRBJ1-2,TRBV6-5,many,ASSYSRDRVYGYT
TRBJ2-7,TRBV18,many,ASSPTGSGFVDEQY
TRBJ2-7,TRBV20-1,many,SARDREGLTYEQY
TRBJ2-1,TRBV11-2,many,ASSLMMSTGEQF
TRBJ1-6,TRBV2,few,ATLGRYNSPLH
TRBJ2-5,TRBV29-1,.,SVDPRVAETQY
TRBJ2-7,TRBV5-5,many,ASSLAGHTYEQY
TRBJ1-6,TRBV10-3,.,AIRSSYNSPLH
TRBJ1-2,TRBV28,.,ASSSPGDLTPLHRYT
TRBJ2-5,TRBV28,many,ASSSPGTGKETQY
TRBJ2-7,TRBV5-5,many,ASSSAADLAYEQY
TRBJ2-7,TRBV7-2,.,ASSPRLERPYEQY
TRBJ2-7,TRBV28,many,ASSLLRPPLNYEQY
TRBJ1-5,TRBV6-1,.,ASSELGGSNQPQH
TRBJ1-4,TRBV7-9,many,ASSSDRGHEKLF
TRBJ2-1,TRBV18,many,ASFNQGGVGYNEQF
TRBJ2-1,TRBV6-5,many,ASSYSNAQRVGNEQF
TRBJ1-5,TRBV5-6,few,ASSLWGGTINQPQH
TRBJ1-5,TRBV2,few,ASSEALGFNQPQH
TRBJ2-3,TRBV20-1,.,SAATGTPLRDTQY
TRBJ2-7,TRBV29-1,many,SVQKGAPGAGYEQY
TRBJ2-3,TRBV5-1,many,ASRPPATSSTDTQY
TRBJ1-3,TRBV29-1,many,SVFGGGNTIY
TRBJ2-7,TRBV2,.,ASSEGSTLSYEQY
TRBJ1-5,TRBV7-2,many,ASSGWTEGEPQH
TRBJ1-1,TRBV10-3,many,AIRGHNTEAF
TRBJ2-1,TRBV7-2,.,ASRPRDRAYSYNEQF
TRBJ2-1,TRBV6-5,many,ASSYGAGERHNEQF
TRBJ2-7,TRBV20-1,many,SARESASSYEQY
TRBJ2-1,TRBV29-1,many,SAKGLAENNEQF
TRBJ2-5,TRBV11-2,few,ASSFRLAGASQETQY
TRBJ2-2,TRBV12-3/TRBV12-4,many,ASNPGLAGDINGELF
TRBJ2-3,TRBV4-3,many,ASSQGRNTDTQY
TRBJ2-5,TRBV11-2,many,ASSPGGSEETQY
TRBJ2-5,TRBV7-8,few,ASSQRQGQETQY
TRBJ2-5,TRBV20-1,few,SARGNQETQY
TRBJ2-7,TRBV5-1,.,ASSLGGRSSYEQY
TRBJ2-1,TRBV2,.,ASSLEASTSGTQKDEQF
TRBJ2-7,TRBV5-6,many,ASSLTGVGNDEQY
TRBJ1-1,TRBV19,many,ASSTSGTVNTEAF
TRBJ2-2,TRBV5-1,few,ASSVGLAGGKTGELF
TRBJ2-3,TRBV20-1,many,SASPTLGWALTDTQY
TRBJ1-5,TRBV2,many,ACHGGVMYSNQPQH
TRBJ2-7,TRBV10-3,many,AISEVGVSGPPYEQY
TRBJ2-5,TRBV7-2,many,ASSLVQIQETQY
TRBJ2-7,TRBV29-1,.,SVGLAGGYEQY
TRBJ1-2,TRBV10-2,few,ASSSDRGYGYT